These 28 T cell receptor beta chains were sequenced from one sample in a study of regulatory T cells in long-lasting Graves disease. The time point was: newly diagnosed GD, antithyroid drugs for less than 3 months. PBMCs provided the RNA from which the TCR library was made. Combining iRepertoire HTBI primers with Arm-PCR of CDR3 regions, the authors built TCR beta libraries. TCRdb analysed the multiplex PCR reads with MiXCR anew, one entry per CDR3 protein. The repertoire consists of 350,000 to 550,000 distinct CDR3 sequences, with less than 20% occurring once and the leading ten covering roughly 23%. This sample also belongs to another study, concerning T cells in Graves' hyperthyroidism and ophthalmopathy.

The sample in question was peripheral blood mononuclear cells (PBMCs), obtained at new diagnosis, from a patient treated with antithyroid drugs. The receptors were sampled from a woman aged 18 to 35 with Graves disease.

The CDR3 region has the DNA TGTGCCAGCAGTTTCACGGGGACTCAGTACTTC. This translates into CASSFTGTQYF. This chain joins TRBV12-3 or TRBV12-4 and TRBJ2-1; D might be TRBD1 or TRBD2, each matching 5 bases. The assigned J gene may be wrong: the sequence end matches TRBJ2-4 better. The CDR3 totals 11 residues.

There are a few counts of this clonotype. The chain combines TRBV27 with TRBJ1-2; possibly TRBD1 for D (6 bases). The CDR3 runs to 13 residues. Germline V gene data show CDR1 as MNHEY and CDR2 as SMNVEV (reference sequence). The V and J ends lost 7 bases and 6 bases respectively, with 15 bases between them. The DNA of the CDR3 is TGTGCCAGCAAATATAGGGGGGCTCATGGCTACACCTTC. Translating it yields CASKYRGAHGYTF.

There are many counts of this clonotype. V is TRBV5-1 and J is TRBJ2-7; D may be TRBD2 (5 bases). The germline V gene has CDR1 SGHRS and CDR2 YFSETQ. V was pared by 2 bases and J by 1 base, with 13 bases between. This CDR3 is 15 amino acids long. CDR3 in DNA: TGCGCCAGCAGCTTCGCGGCGGGCAGATCCTACGAGCAGTACTTC. Protein sequence: CASSFAAGRSYEQYF. Together with reference TRBV5-1 and TRBJ2-7, the CDR3 gives the full variable domain: KAGVTQTPRYLIKTRGQQVTLSCSPISGHRSVSWYQQTPGQGLQFLFEYFSETQRNKGNFPGRFSGRQFSNSRSEMNVSTLELGDSALYLCASSFAAGRSYEQYFGPGTRLTVT.

This clonotype appeared many times. This rearrangement joins TRBV3-1 to TRBJ1-1; no firm D call. The CDR3 has 15 residues. CDR1 is LGHDT and CDR2 is YNNKEL in the germline V gene (reference sequence). V gave up 0 bases and J gave up 4 bases, with 12 bases separating them. Here the CDR3 DNA reads TGTGCCAGCAGCCAAGATCCGGGAGGAGTCACTGAAGCTTTCTTT. Translating it yields CASSQDPGGVTEAFF.

This clonotype was recorded at least ten times. This chain links TRBV30 with TRBJ2-5, with D perhaps TRBD1 or TRBD2 (6 bases each). The CDR3 length is 11 residues. V gave up 8 bases and J gave up 4 bases, with 11 bases separating them. Germline CDR1 and CDR2: GTSNPN and SVGIG (reference sequence). The CDR3 loop is CATGGGETQYF. Written as DNA, the CDR3 is TGTGCCACCGGAGGGGGAGAGACCCAGTACTTC. The full variable domain, completed using reference TRBV30 and TRBJ2-5, is SQTIHQWPATLVQPVGSPLSLECTVEGTSNPNLYWYRQAAGRGLQLLFYSVGIGQISSEVPQNLSASRPQDRQFILSSKKLLLSDSGFYLCATGGGETQYFGPGTRLLVL.

This clonotype was found many times. V usage is TRBV7-9 and J usage is TRBJ2-5; no firm D call. This CDR3 is built from 12 residues. The V end lost 6 bases, the J end lost 4 bases, and 9 bases lay between the germline ends. Germline CDR1 and CDR2: SEHNR and FQNEAQ (reference sequence). The CDR3 DNA reads TGTGCCAGCAGTCTAGAGTTAGAGACCCAGTACTTC. Its protein is CASSLELETQYF. Together with reference TRBV7-9 and TRBJ2-5, the CDR3 gives the full variable domain: DTGVSQNPRHKITKRGQNVTFRCDPISEHNRLYWYRQTLGQGPEFLTYFQNEAQLEKSRLLSDRFSAERPKGSFSTLEIQRTEQGDSAMYLCASSLELETQYFGPGTRLLVL.

On this clonotype: This may come from a read error, since a much larger clone is one base off. The gene calls are TRBV2 and TRBJ2-3; no clear D gene. Germline CDR1 reads SNHLY; CDR2 reads FYNNEI. The CDR3 runs to 13 residues. Trimming shortened V by 3 bases and J by 2 bases, and 6 bases separated the two germline ends. This CDR3 reads CASSDGPTDTQYF. The DNA for the CDR3 is TGTGCCAGCAGTGATGGTCCCACAGATACGCAGTATTTT.

This clonotype showed up many times. The chain recombines TRBV11-2 with TRBJ2-3; D gene uncertain. The J call is in doubt because the DNA end fits TRBJ2-7 better. Germline-derived CDR1 and CDR2 are SGHAT and FQNNGV. CDR3 size: 15 residues. CDR3 in DNA: TGTGCCAGCAGCTTGTTCCCGGGCGAGGCCTACGAGCAGTACTTC. This translates into CASSLFPGEAYEQYF.

This clonotype was recorded at least ten times. The chain combines TRBV7-2 with TRBJ2-3, with D uncertain. Germline V gene sequence: CDR1 SGHTA, CDR2 FQGNSA. Deletions cut 3 bases from V and 1 base from J, with 11 bases between. The CDR3 loop spans 15 amino acids. The CDR3 sequence: CASSFSAKGTDTQYF. As DNA, the CDR3 is TGTGCCAGCAGCTTTTCGGCGAAGGGCACAGATACGCAGTATTTT.

This clonotype was recorded many times. The genes are TRBV29-1 and TRBJ2-1; D unclear. Per germline, CDR1 SQVTM and CDR2 ANQGSEA. The CDR3 consists of 14 residues. The CDR3 protein is CRMYGRQDYNEQFF. The DNA of the CDR3 is TGCAGAATGTATGGACGGCAGGACTACAATGAGCAGTTCTTC.

This chain connects TRBV28 to TRBJ2-4, with D perhaps TRBD1 or TRBD2 (6 bases each). Looked up from germline, CDR1 is MDHEN and CDR2 is SYDVKM. The germline V and J ends were trimmed by 4 bases and 8 bases, with 18 bases remaining between them. The CDR3 runs 15 residues. The CDR3 bases are TGTGCCAGCAGTTCCCACGGGGGCCGGAGGGACATTCAGTACTTC. Its translation: CASSSHGGRRDIQYF.

The rearrangement joins TRBV29-1 to TRBJ2-1; no reliable D call. The V end was cut by 4 bases, the J end by 0 bases, with 25 bases between. The CDR3 extends over 19 amino acids. Looked up from germline, CDR1 is SQVTM and CDR2 is ANQGSEA. CDR3: CSVVGTAASTQTSYNEQFF. CDR3 DNA: TGCAGCGTTGTAGGTACGGCCGCCAGCACCCAAACCTCCTACAATGAGCAGTTCTTC.

The V call is TRBV5-5, the J call TRBJ2-7, with 14 bases that match TRBD2. Trimming at V came to 4 bases and at J to 0 bases, leaving 6 bases not matched to a gene. There are 17 residues in the CDR3. Germline CDR1 SGHKS, CDR2 YYEKEE (reference sequence). DNA for the CDR3: TGTGCCAGCAGCCCCGGGACTAGCGGGAGCCCCTCCTACGAGCAGTACTTC. Encoded protein: CASSPGTSGSPSYEQYF.

This clonotype came up many times. The chain employs TRBV6-1 and TRBJ2-7, with 11 bases fitting TRBD2. The junction had 23 bases not matched to a gene; V was cut back by 5 bases and J by 2 bases. The CDR3 length is 21 residues. Germline lookup yields CDR1 MNHNS and CDR2 SASEGT. The CDR3 coding sequence is TGTGCCAGCAGTACCCCCCTGTTCGGGACTAGCGGAACTACACAACCCTACGAGCAGTACTTC. It translates to CASSTPLFGTSGTTQPYEQYF.

With regard to this clonotype: Since a much larger clone is just one base distant, this may be a read error. The chain combines TRBV7-2 with TRBJ2-5; 9 bases map to TRBD2. Germline values: CDR1 SGHTA, CDR2 FQGNSA. CDR3 length: 15 amino acids. DNA of the CDR3: TGTGCCAGCAACTTAGGCGCGGGAGGGCCCAGAATGGCGTACTTC. This gives the protein CASNLGAGGPRMAYF.

There are many counts of this clonotype. The chain joins TRBV27 to TRBJ2-2, with 13 nucleotides matching TRBD2. V dropped 10 bases and J dropped 3; count of bases not matched to a gene: 8. CDR1 and CDR2 from the germline V gene are MNHEY and SMNVEV (reference sequence). The CDR3 length is 16 residues. The CDR3 DNA follows: TGTGCCACCCTCCGGACTAGCGGGAGTTACACCGGGGAGCTGTTTTTT. Protein sequence: CATLRTSGSYTGELFF.

The sample holds a few counts of this clonotype. The germline gene is not matched at one end of the junction; a read error may be the cause. The V call is TRBV6-5, the J call TRBJ2-1; TRBD2 aligns across 10 bases. Germline V CDR1 and CDR2: MNHEY, SVGAGI. This CDR3 region has 13 residues. CDR3 sequence: CASSYSSSGSALF. The CDR3 bases are TGTGCCAGCAGTTACAGCTCTAGCGGGAGTGCTCTCTTC.

The CDR3 DNA is TGTGCCAGCAGTGCCGGCCCTAGCGCGCGAAGCTCCTACGAGCAGTACTTC. This gives the protein CASSAGPSARSSYEQYF. The chain employs TRBV5-5 and TRBJ2-7; a weak D match, TRBD2 (6 bases). Germline CDR1 reads SGHKS; CDR2 reads YYEKEE (reference sequence). V gave up 5 bases and J gave up 0 bases, with 21 bases separating them. The CDR3 has 17 amino acids.

This clonotype was seen ten or more times. The chain couples TRBV20-1 to TRBJ2-7; D unclear. The germline V gene has CDR1 DFQATT and CDR2 SNEGSKA (reference sequence). CDR3 length: 14 residues. V shed 3 bases and J shed 0 bases, with 12 bases lying between them. The CDR3 sequence is CSASSGLHSYEQYF. In DNA form, the CDR3 reads TGCAGTGCTAGCTCGGGCCTGCACTCCTACGAGCAGTACTTC.

This clonotype was picked up many times. V gene TRBV28 combines with J gene TRBJ2-1; D unresolved. Trimming pared 0 bases from V and 0 bases from J, leaving 9 bases between. The CDR3 is 16 residues long. CDR1 and CDR2 from the germline V gene are MDHEN and SYDVKM. The CDR3 DNA is TGTGCCAGCAGTTTATGGACCTTTGGCTCCTACAATGAGCAGTTCTTC. As protein: CASSLWTFGSYNEQFF.

The V gene is TRBV5-1, the J gene TRBJ1-1; 7 positions agree with TRBD1. Germline assignment: CDR1 SGHRS and CDR2 YFSETQ. The CDR3 length is 18 residues. The ends lost 2 bases at V and 0 bases at J; junction bases unmatched: 13. The CDR3 sequence is CASSFLIRDSALNTEAFF. The CDR3 DNA reads TGCGCCAGCAGCTTCTTAATCCGGGACAGTGCGTTGAACACTGAAGCTTTCTTT.

The chain links TRBV25-1 to TRBJ2-2, with 8 nucleotides matching TRBD1. From germline, CDR1 is MGHDK and CDR2 SYGVNS. The CDR3 has 16 residues. Trimming removed 1 base from V and 6 bases from J; junction bases left unmatched: 7. The CDR3: CASSEFGQGKAGELFF. The CDR3 region has the DNA TGTGCCAGCAGTGAATTTGGACAGGGAAAGGCCGGGGAGCTGTTTTTT.

The V call is TRBV4-1, the J call TRBJ1-2; perhaps TRBD1 as D (5 bases). Germline V gene lookup returns CDR1 MGHRA and CDR2 YSYEKL. The V gene lost 2 bases and the J gene lost 2 bases, with 15 bases spanning the gap. CDR3 length equals 16 residues. The CDR3 loop is CASSQPLRTRNYGYTF. As DNA, the CDR3 is TGCGCCAGCAGCCAACCCCTTCGGACAAGGAACTATGGCTACACCTTC.

The chain joins TRBV5-1 to TRBJ2-3; TRBD1 aligns across 9 bases. The CDR3 runs 16 residues. From germline, CDR1 is SGHRS and CDR2 YFSETQ. V gave up 5 bases and J gave up 3 bases; unmatched junction bases: 10. DNA for the CDR3: TGCGCCAGCAGACATTACAGGGGGCAAGCAACAGATACGCAGTATTTT. It encodes CASRHYRGQATDTQYF.

This clonotype was seen a handful of times. This chain uses TRBV7-8 with TRBJ2-7; maybe TRBD1 (6 bases). The V and J ends lost 5 bases and 7 bases respectively, with 18 bases between them. Germline lookup yields CDR1 SGHVS and CDR2 FQNEAQ. The CDR3 has 14 amino acids. This CDR3 is CASSLLQGLREQYF. CDR3 DNA sequence: TGTGCCAGCAGCCTTCTACAGGGTTTGAGAGAGCAGTACTTC.

In its sample, this clonotype was seen a few times. V gene TRBV20-1 combines with J gene TRBJ2-7, with 9 bases matching TRBD2. The trim removed 1 base at V and 3 bases at J, leaving 4 bases unmatched. Per germline, CDR1 DFQATT and CDR2 SNEGSKA (reference sequence). The CDR3 runs 14 residues. CDR3 sequence: CSARVAGERYEQYF. The CDR3 DNA follows: TGCAGTGCTAGAGTAGCGGGAGAACGCTACGAGCAGTACTTC.

This clonotype was recorded many times. The chain combines TRBV28 with TRBJ2-5; 10 nucleotides line up with TRBD2. V trimming: 5 bases; J trimming: 4 bases; junction bases outside the gene matches: 13. In germline, CDR1 is MDHEN, CDR2 SYDVKM. The CDR3 extends over 17 amino acids. The CDR3 coding sequence is TGTGCCAGCAGTAGGGGGCTAGCGGGAGTAATCCCAGAGACCCAGTACTTC. Protein sequence: CASSRGLAGVIPETQYF.

This clonotype appeared many times. The rearrangement joins TRBV12-3 or TRBV12-4 to TRBJ2-7; D could derive from TRBD1 or TRBD2 (6 bases each). V was shortened by 0 bases and J by 1 base, with 10 bases between the two germline ends. The CDR3 sequence is 15 residues long. This chain's CDR3 is CASSLAGGGSYEQYF. The DNA for the CDR3 is TGTGCCAGCAGTTTAGCGGGGGGCGGATCCTACGAGCAGTACTTC.